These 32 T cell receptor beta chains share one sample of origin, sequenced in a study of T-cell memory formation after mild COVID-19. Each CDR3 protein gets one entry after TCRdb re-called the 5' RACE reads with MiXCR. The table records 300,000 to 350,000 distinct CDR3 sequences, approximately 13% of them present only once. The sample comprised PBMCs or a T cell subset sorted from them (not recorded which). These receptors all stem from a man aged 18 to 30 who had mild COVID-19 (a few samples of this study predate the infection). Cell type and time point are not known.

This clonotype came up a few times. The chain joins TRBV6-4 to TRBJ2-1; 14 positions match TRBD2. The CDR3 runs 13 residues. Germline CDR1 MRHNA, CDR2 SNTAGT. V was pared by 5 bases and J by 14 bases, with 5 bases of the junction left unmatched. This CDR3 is CASSPGTSGGKFF. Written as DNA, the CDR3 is TGTGCCAGCAGTCCCGGGACTAGCGGGGGAAAGTTCTTC.

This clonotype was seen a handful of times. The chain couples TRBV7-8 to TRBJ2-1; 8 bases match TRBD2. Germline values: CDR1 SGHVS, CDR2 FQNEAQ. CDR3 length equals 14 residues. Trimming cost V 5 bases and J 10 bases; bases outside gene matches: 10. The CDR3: CASSPRTSSKEQFF. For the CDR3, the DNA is TGTGCCAGCAGCCCACGGACTAGCTCCAAGGAGCAGTTCTTC.

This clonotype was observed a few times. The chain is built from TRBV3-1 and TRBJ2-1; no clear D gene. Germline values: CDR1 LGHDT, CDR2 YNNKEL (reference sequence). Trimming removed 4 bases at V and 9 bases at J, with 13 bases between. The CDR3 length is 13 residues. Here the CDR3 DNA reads TGTGCCAGCAGCCCCACCGGACGGATTGAGCAGTTCTTC. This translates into CASSPTGRIEQFF.

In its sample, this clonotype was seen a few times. The CDR3 is CASSFDRDYSTDTQYF. The CDR3 DNA sequence: TGTGCCAGCAGCTTTGACCGGGACTATAGCACAGATACGCAGTATTTT. The rearrangement links TRBV7-2 to TRBJ2-3; TRBD2 agrees at 7 bases. The V gene end was trimmed by 3 bases and the J gene end by 0 bases; junction bases not matched to a gene: 6. The CDR3 sequence is 16 residues long. CDR1 and CDR2 from the germline V gene are SGHTA and FQGNSA.

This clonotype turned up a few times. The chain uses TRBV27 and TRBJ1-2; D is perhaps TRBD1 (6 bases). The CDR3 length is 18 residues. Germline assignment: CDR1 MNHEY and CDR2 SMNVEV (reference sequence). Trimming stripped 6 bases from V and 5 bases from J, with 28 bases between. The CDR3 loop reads CASRRTLRGPTGKYGYTF. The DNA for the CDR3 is TGTGCCAGCAGACGGACATTGCGGGGGCCTACGGGAAAATATGGCTACACCTTC.

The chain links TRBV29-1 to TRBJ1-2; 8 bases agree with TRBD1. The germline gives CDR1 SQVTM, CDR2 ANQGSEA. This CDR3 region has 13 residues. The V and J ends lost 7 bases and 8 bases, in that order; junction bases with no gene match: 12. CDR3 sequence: CSAADRVGYGYTF. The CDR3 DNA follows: TGCAGCGCCGCGGACAGGGTCGGTTACGGCTACACCTTC.

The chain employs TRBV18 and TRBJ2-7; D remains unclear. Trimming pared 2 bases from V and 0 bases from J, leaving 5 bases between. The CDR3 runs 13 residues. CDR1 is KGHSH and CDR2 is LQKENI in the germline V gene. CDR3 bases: TGTGCCAGCTCACCAGAACCCTCCTACGAGCAGTACTTC. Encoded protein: CASSPEPSYEQYF.

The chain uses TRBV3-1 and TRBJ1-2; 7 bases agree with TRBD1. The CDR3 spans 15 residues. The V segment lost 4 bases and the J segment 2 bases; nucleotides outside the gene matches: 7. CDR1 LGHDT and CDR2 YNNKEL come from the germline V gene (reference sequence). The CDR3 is CASSLQGVGNYGYTF. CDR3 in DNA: TGTGCCAGCAGCCTTCAGGGGGTAGGGAACTATGGCTACACCTTC.

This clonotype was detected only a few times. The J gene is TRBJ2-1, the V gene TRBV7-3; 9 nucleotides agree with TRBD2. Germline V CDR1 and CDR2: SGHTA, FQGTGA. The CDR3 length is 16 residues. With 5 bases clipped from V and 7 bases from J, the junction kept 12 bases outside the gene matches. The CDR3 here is CASSGPIAGGPNEQFF. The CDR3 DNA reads TGTGCCAGCAGCGGGCCTATCGCGGGGGGGCCAAATGAGCAGTTCTTC.

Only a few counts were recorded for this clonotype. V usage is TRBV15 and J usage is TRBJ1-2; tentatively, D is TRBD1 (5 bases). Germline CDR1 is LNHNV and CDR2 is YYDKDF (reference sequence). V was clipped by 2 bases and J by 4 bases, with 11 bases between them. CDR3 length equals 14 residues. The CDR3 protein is CATSRPDRTYGYTF. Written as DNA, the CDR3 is TGTGCCACCAGCAGACCTGACAGAACCTATGGCTACACCTTC.

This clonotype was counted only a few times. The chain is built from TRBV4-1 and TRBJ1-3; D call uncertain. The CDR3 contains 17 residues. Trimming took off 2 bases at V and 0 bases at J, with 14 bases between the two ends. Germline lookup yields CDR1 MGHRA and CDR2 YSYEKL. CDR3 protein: CASSQNGRAFSGNTIYF. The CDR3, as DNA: TGCGCCAGCAGCCAAAATGGGCGGGCGTTCTCTGGAAACACCATATATTTT.

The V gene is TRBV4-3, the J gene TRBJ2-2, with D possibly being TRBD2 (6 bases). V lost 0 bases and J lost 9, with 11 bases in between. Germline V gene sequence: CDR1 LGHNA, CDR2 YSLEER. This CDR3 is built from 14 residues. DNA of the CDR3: TGCGCCAGCAGCCAAGATGCGGGATTCAGGGAGCTGTTTTTT. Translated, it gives CASSQDAGFRELFF.

DNA of the CDR3: TGTGCCAGCAGTTACGGGGACAGGGTCCAGCCCCAGCATTTT. Translation gives CASSYGDRVQPQHF. The V and J genes are TRBV6-5 and TRBJ1-5; 9 bases are shared with TRBD1. The germline V gene has CDR1 MNHEY and CDR2 SVGAGI. V was clipped by 2 bases and J by 7 bases; unmatched bases: 3. The CDR3 loop spans 14 amino acids.

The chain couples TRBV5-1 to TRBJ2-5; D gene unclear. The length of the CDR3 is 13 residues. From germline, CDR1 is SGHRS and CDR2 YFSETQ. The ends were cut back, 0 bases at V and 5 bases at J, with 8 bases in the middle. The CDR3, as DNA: TGCGCCAGCAGCTTGGGTCCGCGGGAGACCCAGTACTTC. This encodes CASSLGPRETQYF.

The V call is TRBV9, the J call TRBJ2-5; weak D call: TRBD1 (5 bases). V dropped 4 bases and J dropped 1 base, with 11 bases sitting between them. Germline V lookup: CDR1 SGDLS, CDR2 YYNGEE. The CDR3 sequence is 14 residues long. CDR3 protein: CASSPWGLQETQYF. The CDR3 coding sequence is TGTGCCAGCAGCCCCTGGGGCCTCCAAGAGACCCAGTACTTC.

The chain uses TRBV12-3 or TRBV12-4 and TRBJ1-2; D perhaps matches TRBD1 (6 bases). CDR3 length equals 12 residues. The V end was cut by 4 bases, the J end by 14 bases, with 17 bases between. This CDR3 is CASSSRTVGGTF. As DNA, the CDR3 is TGTGCCAGCAGTTCGCGGACAGTCGGCGGGACCTTC.

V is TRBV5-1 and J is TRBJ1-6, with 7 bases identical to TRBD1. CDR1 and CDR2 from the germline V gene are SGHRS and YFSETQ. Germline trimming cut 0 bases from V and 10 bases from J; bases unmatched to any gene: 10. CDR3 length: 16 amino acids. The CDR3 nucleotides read TGCGCCAGCAGCTTGGACAGGGGTAGAGTGGGCTCACCCCTCCACTTT. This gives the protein CASSLDRGRVGSPLHF.

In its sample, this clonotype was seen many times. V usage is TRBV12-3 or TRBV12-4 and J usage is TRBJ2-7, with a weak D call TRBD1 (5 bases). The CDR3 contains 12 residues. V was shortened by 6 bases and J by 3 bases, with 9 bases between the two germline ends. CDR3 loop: CASSSTGYEQYF. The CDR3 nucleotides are TGTGCCAGCAGCTCCACAGGCTACGAGCAGTACTTC.

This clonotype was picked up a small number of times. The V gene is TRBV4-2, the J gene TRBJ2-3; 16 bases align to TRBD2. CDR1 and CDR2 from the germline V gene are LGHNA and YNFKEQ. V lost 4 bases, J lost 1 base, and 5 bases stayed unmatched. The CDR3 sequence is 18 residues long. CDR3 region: CASSRGTSGGDGTDTQYF. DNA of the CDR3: TGTGCCAGCAGCCGAGGGACTAGCGGGGGGGATGGCACAGATACGCAGTATTTT.

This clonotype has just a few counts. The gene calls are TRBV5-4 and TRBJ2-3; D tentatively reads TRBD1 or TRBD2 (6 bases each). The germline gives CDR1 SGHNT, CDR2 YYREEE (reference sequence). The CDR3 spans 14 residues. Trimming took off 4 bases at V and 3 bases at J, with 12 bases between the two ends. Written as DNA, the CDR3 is TGTGCCAGCAGCCAAGGGGGGCCGACAGATACGCAGTATTTT. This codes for CASSQGGPTDTQYF.

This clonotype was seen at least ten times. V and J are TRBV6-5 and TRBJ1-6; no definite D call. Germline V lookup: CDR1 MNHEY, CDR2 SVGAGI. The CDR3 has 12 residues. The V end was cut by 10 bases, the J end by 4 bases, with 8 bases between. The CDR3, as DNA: TGTGCCACCCGGGCGTATAATTCACCCCTCCACTTT. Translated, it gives CATRAYNSPLHF.

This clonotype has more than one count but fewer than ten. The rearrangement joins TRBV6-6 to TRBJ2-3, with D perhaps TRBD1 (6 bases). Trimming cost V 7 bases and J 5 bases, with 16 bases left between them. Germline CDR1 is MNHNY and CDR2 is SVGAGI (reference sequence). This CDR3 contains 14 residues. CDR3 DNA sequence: TGTGCCAGCAACGCGTGGGGGCCGGAAGATACGCAGTATTTT. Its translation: CASNAWGPEDTQYF.

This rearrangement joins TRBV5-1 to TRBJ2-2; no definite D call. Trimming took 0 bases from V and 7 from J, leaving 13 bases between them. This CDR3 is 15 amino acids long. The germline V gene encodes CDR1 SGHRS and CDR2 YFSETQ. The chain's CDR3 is CASSLEGLGYGELFF. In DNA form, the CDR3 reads TGCGCCAGCAGCTTGGAGGGTCTTGGGTACGGGGAGCTGTTTTTT.

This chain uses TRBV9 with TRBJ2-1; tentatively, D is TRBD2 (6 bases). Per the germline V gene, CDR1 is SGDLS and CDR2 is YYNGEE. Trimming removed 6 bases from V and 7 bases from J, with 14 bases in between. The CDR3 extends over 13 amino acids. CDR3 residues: CASNGGALNEQFF. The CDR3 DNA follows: TGTGCCAGCAATGGCGGGGCCTTGAATGAGCAGTTCTTC. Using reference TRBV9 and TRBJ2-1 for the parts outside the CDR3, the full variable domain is DSGVTQTPKHLITATGQRVTLRCSPRSGDLSVYWYQQSLDQGLQFLIQYYNGEERAKGNILERFSAQQFPDLHSELNLSSLELGDSALYFCASNGGALNEQFFGPGTRLTVL.

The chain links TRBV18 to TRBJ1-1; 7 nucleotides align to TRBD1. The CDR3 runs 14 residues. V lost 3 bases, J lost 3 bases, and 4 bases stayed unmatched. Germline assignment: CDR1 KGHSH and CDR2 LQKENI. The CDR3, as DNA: TGTGCCAGCTCACCGATGGACAGGTACACTGAAGCTTTCTTT. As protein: CASSPMDRYTEAFF.

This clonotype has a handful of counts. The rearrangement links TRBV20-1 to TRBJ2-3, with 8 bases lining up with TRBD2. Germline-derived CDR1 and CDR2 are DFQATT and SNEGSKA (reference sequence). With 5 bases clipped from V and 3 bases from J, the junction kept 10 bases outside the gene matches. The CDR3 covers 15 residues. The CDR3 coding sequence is TGCAGTGCTGTCCCCGGGACTAGGGGAACAGATACGCAGTATTTT. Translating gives CSAVPGTRGTDTQYF.

CDR3 in DNA: TGTGCCAACTCGCCCGGACTAGCGGGGGGGCAGGGAGATACGCAGTATTTT. Its protein product is CANSPGLAGGQGDTQYF. The chain couples TRBV10-3 to TRBJ2-3; 15 nucleotides align to TRBD2. The germline V gene has CDR1 ENHRY and CDR2 SYGVKD. The CDR3 is made up of 17 amino acids. J lost 5 bases, V lost 10 bases, and 13 bases had no gene match.

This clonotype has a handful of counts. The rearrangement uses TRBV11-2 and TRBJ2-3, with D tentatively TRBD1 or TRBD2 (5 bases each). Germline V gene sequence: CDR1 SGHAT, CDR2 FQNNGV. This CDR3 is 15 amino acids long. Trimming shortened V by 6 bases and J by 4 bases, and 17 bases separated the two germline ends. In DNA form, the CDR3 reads TGTGCCAGCAGACATTCCAGGGTGGGGGCAGATACGCAGTATTTT. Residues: CASRHSRVGADTQYF.

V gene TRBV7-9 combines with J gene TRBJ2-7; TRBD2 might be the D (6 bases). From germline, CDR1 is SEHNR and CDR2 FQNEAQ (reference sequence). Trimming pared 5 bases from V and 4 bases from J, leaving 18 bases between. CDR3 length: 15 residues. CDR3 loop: CASSQISAGAYEQYF. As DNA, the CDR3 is TGTGCCAGCAGCCAAATTTCAGCGGGCGCTTACGAGCAGTACTTC.

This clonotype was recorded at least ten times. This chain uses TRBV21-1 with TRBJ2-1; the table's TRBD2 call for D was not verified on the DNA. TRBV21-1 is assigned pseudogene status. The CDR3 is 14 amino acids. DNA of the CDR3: TGTGCCAGCAGCACCTCCCCAGCGGGAGAAGAGCAGTTCTTC. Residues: CASSTSPAGEEQFF.

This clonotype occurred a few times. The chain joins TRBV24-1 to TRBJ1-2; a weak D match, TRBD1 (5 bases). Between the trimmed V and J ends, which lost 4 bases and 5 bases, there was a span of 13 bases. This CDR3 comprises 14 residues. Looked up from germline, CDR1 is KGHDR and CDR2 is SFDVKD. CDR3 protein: CATSDRDGPYGYTF. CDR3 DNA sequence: TGTGCCACCAGTGACCGGGACGGGCCTTATGGCTACACCTTC.

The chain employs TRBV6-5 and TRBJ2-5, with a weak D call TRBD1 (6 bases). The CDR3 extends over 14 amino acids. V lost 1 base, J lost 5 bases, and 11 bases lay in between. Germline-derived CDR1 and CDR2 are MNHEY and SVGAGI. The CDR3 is CASSYWGTGETQYF. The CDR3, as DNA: TGTGCCAGCAGTTACTGGGGAACAGGGGAGACCCAGTACTTC.